The text below deals with one TCR beta chain. The sample comes from a study of Ad26.COV2.S vaccination and SARS-CoV-2 variants. CDR1 is MRHNA and CDR2 is SNTAGT in the germline V gene. V lost 6 bases and J lost 8, with 18 bases in between. This CDR3 is built from 14 residues. The sample's treatment: 19 received Ad26.COV2.S at low or high dose, single or two shots; about 5 received placebo; per-sample allocation not given. Specimen acquisition occurred on day 63 following the initial vaccine or placebo injection. Within Boston, the person who donated was an adult of 18-55 years. This table comes from immunoSEQ multiplex PCR, and its TCRdb copy is limited to in-frame clones, with some not included. The sample lists hundreds of thousands of clones; around 89% were seen once.

The V call is TRBV6-4, the J call TRBJ2-3; perhaps TRBD1 as D (6 bases). Sequenced material: peripheral blood, taken in a trial of Ad26.COV2.S vaccine versus placebo. The receptor was isolated from a person between 18 and 60 years old who received the Ad26.COV2.S COVID-19 vaccine or a placebo. The CDR3 DNA reads TGTGCCAGCAGCGAAACTGTAGCCAGGGGTACGCAGTATTTT. Its protein product is CASSETVARGTQYF.